This note documents a single T cell receptor (beta chain) sequence. Its antigen is unknown. Around 500 nanograms of biopsy DNA per sample underwent TCRB immunosequencing. Only in-frame clones appear in the TCRdb table, and some are missing; sequencing was by immunoSEQ multiplex PCR. Among some 6,600 clones listed, 83% were seen once. The sample is drawn from a study of T cell repertoires in ileal Crohn's disease. The V and J ends lost 0 bases and 3 bases respectively, with 11 bases between them. Germline V gives CDR1 KGHSH, CDR2 LQKENI. The CDR3 contains 15 residues. Study-level results: Compared with non-smokers, active smokers at surgery showed more clonal expansions.

The sequence was collected from an adult with Crohn's disease. The rearrangement joins TRBV18 to TRBJ1-2; D is unresolved. Input material: ileal tissue. The CDR3 DNA reads TGTGCCAGCTCACCACCTGGCGGGGTGTACTATGGCTACACCTTC. It codes for CASSPPGGVYYGYTF.